This note documents a single T cell receptor beta chain sequence. The sample originates from a study of cytomegalovirus exposure and HLA in healthy donors. Libraries were prepared by immunoSEQ multiplex PCR; TCRdb keeps only in-frame clonotypes and omits some of them. Counted here are some 150,000 clones, about 95% occurring once; the ten biggest clones make up around 1.9%. The receptor was derived from a man younger than 30 in good health and CMV-seropositive. The sequencing input was PBMCs.

CDR3 in DNA: TGTGCCAGCAGTTCACAATTGACAGGGGAGCACTACACCTTC. Amino acids: CASSSQLTGEHYTF. The chain uses TRBV27 and TRBJ1-2; 8 positions match TRBD1. The CDR3 loop spans 14 amino acids. The germline CDR1 and CDR2 sequences are MNHEY and SMNVEV (reference sequence). The V and J ends lost 4 bases and 10 bases, in that order; junction bases with no gene match: 11.